This T cell receptor beta chain was recorded in a study of technical replicates of blood from several donors. Per the germline V gene, CDR1 is MNHEY and CDR2 is SMNVEV (reference sequence). The V segment lost 3 bases and the J segment 5 bases; nucleotides outside the gene matches: 4. CDR3 length equals 14 residues. The table came from immunoSEQ multiplex PCR; TCRdb's copy has only in-frame clones and leaves some out. Among around 100,000 clones listed, 96% were seen once. Sequencing used T cells isolated from PBMCs. The chain carries TRBV27 and TRBJ2-7, with TRBD2 matching 10 bases. This TCR came from a human donor in good health. The CDR3 reads CASSLLAGVNEQYF. The CDR3 nucleotides are TGTGCCAGCAGTTTGCTAGCGGGAGTAAACGAGCAGTACTTC.